The TCR beta chain described here comes from a study of blood T cell repertoires in COVID-19. Study-level information: Italy, Spain and the United States were the sources of the convalescent and acute COVID-19 samples.

The CDR3 totals 14 residues. The junction had 3 bases not matched to a gene; V was cut back by 4 bases and J by 5 bases. Germline CDR1 is KGHSH and CDR2 is LQKENI. Living in 20 to 30 US areas, the participants were between roughly 18 and 90 years of age. Cohort placement rested on clinical history that participants reported themselves. Sequenced by immunoSEQ multiplex PCR; TCRdb stores in-frame clones only, minus some. The repertoire includes under 300,000 clones, approximately 91% of them detected once, and about 1.8% sits in the top ten. Sequenced sample: PBMCs or T cells enriched from blood (not recorded which). The TCR comes from a woman aged 40 to 55 who had recovered from COVID-19. The chain couples TRBV18 to TRBJ1-5, with 9 bases that match TRBD1. The CDR3: CASSLRQGDQPQHF. CDR3 nucleotides: TGTGCCAGCTCACTGAGACAGGGGGATCAGCCCCAGCATTTT. Supplemented by reference TRBV18 and TRBJ1-5, the full variable domain reads NAGVMQNPRHLVRRRGQEARLRCSPMKGHSHVYWYRQLPEEGLKFMVYLQKENIIDESGMPKERFSAEFPKEGPSILRIQQVVRGDSAAYFCASSLRQGDQPQHFGDGTRLSIL.